Each of the 8 T cell receptor beta chains below was sequenced from the same sample in a study of T cell changes during pregnancy in multiple sclerosis. Profiled with immunoSEQ multiplex PCR; TCRdb holds only in-frame clones, not every one. This sample yields 65,000 to 90,000 clones, of which 92% are seen a single time; 2% to 2.5% belongs to the top ten. This specimen consisted of peripheral blood, obtained before pregnancy. The receptors were gathered from a female donor with multiple sclerosis, enrolled in a pregnancy study.

The rearrangement uses TRBV4-2 and TRBJ2-1, with D uncertain. The germline gives CDR1 LGHNA, CDR2 YNFKEQ. The CDR3 consists of 16 residues. V lost 4 bases, J lost 4 bases, and 17 bases lay in between. CDR3 DNA sequence: TGTGCCAGCAGCCCAACTTCCGCGCTTACTTACAATGAGCAGTTCTTC. Its protein product is CASSPTSALTYNEQFF.

The genes are TRBV29-1 and TRBJ2-1; D gene unclear. In germline, CDR1 is SQVTM, CDR2 ANQGSEA. This CDR3 has 12 amino acids. Trimming removed 8 bases from V and 0 bases from J, with 8 bases in between. The CDR3 region has the DNA TGCAGCAGCGCGAGCTCCTACAATGAGCAGTTCTTC. It translates to CSSASSYNEQFF.

The CDR3: CASSPGVISPGIQYF. DNA for the CDR3: TGCGCCAGCAGCCCCGGCGTGATCTCCCCAGGCATTCAGTACTTC. The chain is built from TRBV5-1 and TRBJ2-4; D uncertain. Trimming removed 4 bases at V and 9 bases at J, with 20 bases between. Germline V gene sequence: CDR1 SGHRS, CDR2 YFSETQ. The CDR3 sequence is 15 residues long.

The genes are TRBV9 and TRBJ1-2; maybe TRBD1 (6 bases). The CDR3 sequence is 18 residues long. CDR1 is SGDLS and CDR2 is YYNGEE in the germline V gene. V shed 0 bases and J shed 0 bases, with 18 bases lying between them. CDR3 amino acids: CASSVVGTSPGANYGYTF. CDR3 nucleotide sequence: TGTGCCAGCAGCGTAGTCGGGACATCGCCAGGAGCTAACTATGGCTACACCTTC.

This chain links TRBV7-2 with TRBJ2-7; D unclear. The germline V gene has CDR1 SGHTA and CDR2 FQGNSA. The CDR3 extends over 14 amino acids. The V gene lost 3 bases and the J gene lost 2 bases, with 11 bases spanning the gap. CDR3 nucleotides: TGTGCCAGCAGCTTCGCATCTCCAGCCTACGAGCAGTACTTC. Translated, it gives CASSFASPAYEQYF.

The gene calls are TRBV27 and TRBJ2-1; 8 bases align to TRBD2. CDR3 length equals 15 residues. CDR1 and CDR2 from the germline V gene are MNHEY and SMNVEV (reference sequence). After removal of 0 bases from V and 4 bases from J, the junction contained 2 bases not matched to a gene. The CDR3 nucleotides are TGTGCCAGCAGTTTATCGGTAGCGGGGTACAATGAGCAGTTCTTC. Its protein is CASSLSVAGYNEQFF.

As concerns this clone: One end of the junction is discordant with germline, which a read error may explain. The rearrangement joins TRBV7-7 to TRBJ2-2, with D perhaps being TRBD1 or TRBD2 (5 bases each). The CDR3 consists of 14 residues. CDR1 and CDR2 from the germline V gene are SSHAT and FNYEAQ (reference sequence). Written as DNA, the CDR3 is TGTGCTAGCAGCTTAGAGGGGTTCACCGGGGAGCTGTTTTTT. Its translation is CASSLEGFTGELFF.

The chain recombines TRBV10-2 with TRBJ2-3; D is uncertain. CDR1 is WSHSY and CDR2 is SAAADI in the germline V gene. V lost 8 bases and J lost 5, with 14 bases in between. The CDR3 consists of 13 residues. CDR3: CASYGRSGDTQYF. As DNA, the CDR3 is TGCGCCAGCTACGGCCGATCGGGAGATACGCAGTATTTT.